This T cell receptor beta chain derives from a study of long-term antiretroviral therapy in people with HIV (dated 2022 in TCRdb). Describing the broader study: Collection of the earliest samples took place about a decade ahead of the 2015 WHO recommendation for immediate ART, at a time when ART was typically delayed until CD4 counts fell. A retrospective serial study tested whether ART initiation and durable HIV suppression were associated with changes in peripheral blood TRB repertoire composition and diversity. Of the 30 or so participants with HIV, 10 to 11 were female. No cross-contamination during QIAcube processing turned up in test extractions that ran a monoclonal T-cell line alongside approximately 35 polyclonal samples. A total of under 250 cryopreserved PBMC samples came from 25 to 35 adults with confirmed HIV infection and were collected serially over a mean of approximately six years (range 1-12).

Inclusion was restricted to participants for whom at least one PBMC sample before ART initiation and at least two post-ART samples were available. Treatment was received in the United States of America by all participants with HIV. Cryopreserved samples of 1-10 million PBMC were thawed and washed before DNA extraction. At the time of the earliest PBMC sample, participants with HIV were aged between roughly 20 and 60 years. PBMC samples from each participant spanned 1-4 timepoints before ART initiation and 2-8 timepoints after ART initiation, with a median of 7 samples. For every participant, serial HIV viral load, CD4+ T-cell count, ART history and demographic data were obtained. Genomic DNA was extracted from unsorted PBMC with a Qiagen kit on a QIAcube, with processing performed in batches of 12 samples. The CDR3 goes from the cysteine to the phenylalanine over 13 residues. Just CDR3 DNA is preserved here, 39 bases in frame from base 1. V is cut by 3 bases and J by 8 bases, and the space between the germline ends is 11 bases. Sequences SEHNR (CDR1) and FQNEAQ (CDR2) are obtained from the germline V gene (reference sequence).

Summary of the overall study and its limitations: Samples dated from the mid-2000s to the late 2010s, and the ART regimens used may be less effective than current ones. No data were available on ART adherence, viral resistance or therapy changes, limiting inferences about post-ART repertoire changes. Narrower CDR3 length ranges were observed in HIV repertoires than in controls, and an antigen-experienced repertoire with only a slight naive shift after ART was suggested by the network structure. Starting ART was linked to a significant rise in TRB diversity, yet even after long-term ART the diversity remained significantly lower than in transplant donor controls. Because pre-ART samples had limited cell numbers, profiling was done on unsorted PBMC rather than on sorted CD4+ and CD8+ T cells. Limited PBMC availability meant only the TCR beta chain was sequenced, without alpha chain pairing. Expanded TRB clones identified before ART initiation dominated the repertoire at all time points, although this dominance fluctuated and declined in many PLHIV after ART.

Remarks on this clone: Its binding antigen is unknown. Per-nucleotide qualities are absent, and no much larger clonotype sits a single base away.

The immunoSEQ hsTCRB v3.0 assay was used at survey level resolution to sequence the TRB variable region. TRB sequencing targeted a depth of about 35,000-55,000 T-cell genomes per sample. An Illumina MiSeq with a v3 150-cycle kit was used to sequence the pooled TRB libraries. Under the source paper's analysis protocol: Analysis of repertoires was carried out in R inside a reproducible Nextflow workflow spanning QC, data transformation and analysis. LymphoSeq2, an R package for exploring AIRR-Seq data, was used to implement custom analyses. Several samples that produced fewer than 5000 total TRB sequences were removed, so 188 HIV repertoires were analyzed. Among the 180 to 200 retained HIV repertoires, about 60 were collected before ART initiation and 120 to 140 were collected after ART initiation. Each repertoire was downsampled to 5000 TRB nucleotide sequences, and summary statistics were averaged across 100 downsampling iterations. TRB sequences were retained for analysis only if CDR3 regions of at least seven amino acids were present. Diversity was assessed using a clonality score derived from Shannon entropy and using the Gini coefficient. In repertoire networks, the top 5000 CDR3 amino acid sequences were linked whenever an edit distance of one separated two sequences. Antigen specificity groups and MHC restriction were predicted for TRB CDR3 amino acid sequences with GLIPH2. Known CMV, EBV, HIV or tissue antigen associations were flagged by matching CDR3 amino acid sequences against VDJdb and McPAS-TCR. Pre-ART, post-ART and control groups were compared with Wilcoxon signed-rank tests and Holm-Bonferroni correction. TCRdb retrieved this table from immuneACCESS and kept in-frame rearrangements only. Not all clones are present; in checked studies, unresolved V genes account for under half, and no reason is known for the remainder. The V and J calls and clone size come from that table; D and trimming were worked out from the DNA. This sample is represented by 15,000 to 20,000 clones; under 85% of them were singletons. The biggest ten clones account for around 16% of the sample.

This receptor chain uses TRBV7-9 and TRBJ2-1; no confident D gene assignment can be made. This material consisted of unsorted PBMCs, taken roughly 2.2 years before starting antiretroviral therapy. This clonotype was sampled from a man aged 30 to 39 with HIV. The CDR3 reads as follows: CASSLTLKDEQFF. The nucleotide sequence reads as follows: TGTGCCAGCAGCTTGACGTTAAAAGATGAGCAGTTCTTC.